The clone carrying this TCR beta chain was counted between two and nine times. Its specificity is unknown. The data belong to a study of response to subunit inactivated influenza vaccine. Study observations and caveats: There was a suggestion from the authors that each seasonal influenza vaccination recruits few new T cells.

CDR1 is SNHLY and CDR2 is FYNNEI in the germline V gene. V lost 7 bases to trimming and J lost 7 bases; unmatched junction nucleotides: 9. The CDR3 runs to 14 residues. TCRdb reprocessed the RT-PCR reads via MiXCR and lists one record per CDR3 protein. Among some 640,000 distinct CDR3 sequences listed, around 13% were seen once. The chain couples TRBV2 to TRBJ2-1; TRBD2 agrees at 8 bases. This clonotype was sampled from a man aged 50-60 years who received an inactivated influenza vaccine. The sequencing here drew on PBMCs from blood, taken 14 days before vaccination. CDR3 sequence: CASIGTSAWNEQFF. In DNA, the CDR3 is TGTGCCAGCATAGGGACTAGTGCGTGGAATGAGCAGTTCTTC. Full variable domain (remainder filled in from reference TRBV2 and TRBJ2-1): EPEVTQTPSHQVTQMGQEVILRCVPISNHLYFYWYRQILGQKVEFLVSFYNNEISEKSEIFDDQFSVERPDGSNFTLKIRSTKLEDSAMYFCASIGTSAWNEQFFGPGTRLTVL.